This T cell receptor beta chain stems from a study of OX40 agonist ivuxolimab in advanced cancers. Trimming removed 8 bases from V and 9 bases from J, with 21 bases in between. CDR3 length: 14 amino acids. In germline, CDR1 is SGHNT, CDR2 YENEEA. Here immunoSEQ multiplex PCR was the method, and the copy in TCRdb shows in-frame clones only, minus some. This table holds approximately 74,000 clones, around 90% found once. The V and J genes are TRBV11-3 and TRBJ2-3; D is possibly TRBD2 (6 bases). This sequence was found in an adult with an advanced solid tumor such as melanoma, head and neck, liver or kidney cancer. The specimen comprised CD4+ or CD8+ T cells sorted from blood, sampled in a trial of the OX40 agonist ivuxolimab. The CDR3 region is CASGELAPLGTQYF. The CDR3, as DNA: TGTGCCAGCGGGGAGCTAGCGCCCCTCGGCACGCAGTATTTT.